The 27 T cell receptor beta chains below all came from one sample that was sequenced in a study of technical replicates of blood from a handful of donors (dated by TCRdb to between 2016 and 2019). The library was obtained by the immunoSEQ multiplex PCR assay. TCRdb holds this immuneACCESS table with in-frame rearrangements only. Some clones are missing; in checked studies, unresolved V genes explain under half, and the rest has no known cause. For this sample the table gives about 70,000 clones, of which 85% to 95% were detected only once. Clones ranked in the top ten supply approximately 0.4% of the sample. The specimen was T cells isolated from PBMCs. All receptors derive from a human donor in good health.

The V gene is TRBV29-1, the J gene TRBJ2-1; weak D call: TRBD1 (6 bases). The CDR3 has 14 amino acids. Trimming took off 4 bases at V and 3 bases at J, with 13 bases between the two ends. CDR1 SQVTM and CDR2 ANQGSEA come from the germline V gene. CDR3 nucleotides: TGCAGCGTTGTAAGTCAGGGGAGCTACAATGAGCAGTTCTTC. Its translation: CSVVSQGSYNEQFF.

The CDR3 reads CASSQQGIGEAFF. The CDR3 DNA reads as TGTGCCAGCAGTCAACAGGGGATCGGTGAAGCTTTCTTT. The rearrangement links TRBV28 to TRBJ1-1; 7 bases map to TRBD1. The CDR3 has 13 residues. Germline V CDR1 and CDR2: MDHEN, SYDVKM. V lost 5 bases and J lost 7; bases outside the gene matches: 7.

The chain couples TRBV5-4 to TRBJ1-3, with TRBD1 matching 8 bases. CDR3 length: 14 residues. In germline, CDR1 is SGHNT, CDR2 YYREEE (reference sequence). J gave up 3 bases and V 4 bases, and 3 bases lay outside the gene matches. This CDR3 is CASSPGQGGNTIYF. CDR3 coding DNA: TGTGCCAGCAGCCCCGGACAGGGTGGAAACACCATATATTTT. The full variable domain, with the rest looked up from reference TRBV5-4 and TRBJ1-3, is ETGVTQSPTHLIKTRGQQVTLRCSSQSGHNTVSWYQQALGQGPQFIFQYYREEENGRGNFPPRFSGLQFPNYSSELNVNALELDDSALYLCASSPGQGGNTIYFGEGSWLTVV.

The chain carries TRBV5-3 and TRBJ1-1, with D tentatively TRBD1 (6 bases). TRBV5-3 is placed among ORFs of uncertain function. The ends were cut back, 2 bases at V and 8 bases at J, with 10 bases in the middle. The CDR3 consists of 12 residues. The CDR3 DNA sequence: TGTGCCAGAAGCTTTAATACAGGGGAAGCTTTCTTT. It translates to CARSFNTGEAFF.

V is TRBV30 and J is TRBJ1-5; 9 nucleotides line up with TRBD1. V trimming: 2 bases; J trimming: 7 bases; junction bases outside the gene matches: 9. Germline CDR1 GTSNPN, CDR2 SVGIG (reference sequence). The CDR3 is 15 residues long. As DNA, the CDR3 is TGTGCCTGGAGTATAGGACAGGGGTTTATGCAGCCCCAGCATTTT. Protein sequence: CAWSIGQGFMQPQHF.

The V gene is TRBV4-3, the J gene TRBJ2-1; the D is unclear. The CDR3 has 13 residues. V dropped 0 bases and J dropped 10 bases, with 10 bases sitting between them. The germline V gene encodes CDR1 LGHNA and CDR2 YSLEER. The CDR3 coding sequence is TGCGCCAGCAGCCAAGACCGCCTCAGGGAGCAGTTCTTC. It specifies CASSQDRLREQFF.

This clone was observed a single time. The chain carries TRBV9 and TRBJ2-1, with TRBD2 as a possible D gene (6 bases). V was cut by 2 bases and J by 0 bases, with 15 bases left in between. CDR1 is SGDLS and CDR2 is YYNGEE in the germline V gene. The CDR3 runs to 17 residues. In DNA, the CDR3 is TGTGCCAGCAGCGTGGGGTTTGCGGGACCCTCCTACAATGAGCAGTTCTTC. This gives the protein CASSVGFAGPSYNEQFF.

In this sample, this clone turned up once. This chain connects TRBV5-4 to TRBJ2-5; 9 nucleotides line up with TRBD2. The germline CDR1 and CDR2 sequences are SGHNT and YYREEE (reference sequence). CDR3 length: 14 amino acids. V was pared by 4 bases and J by 5 bases, with 6 bases of the junction left unmatched. CDR3 amino acids: CASSVGTSYETQYF. DNA of the CDR3: TGTGCCAGCAGCGTTGGGACTAGCTATGAGACCCAGTACTTC.

This clone was found once. The gene calls are TRBV28 and TRBJ2-1, with 9 bases identical to TRBD2. Per the germline V gene, CDR1 is MDHEN and CDR2 is SYDVKM. V gave up 3 bases and J gave up 6 bases; unmatched junction bases: 6. This CDR3 has 15 residues. This CDR3 reads CASSLSLAGPNEQFF. In DNA form, the CDR3 reads TGTGCCAGCAGTTTGAGTCTAGCGGGACCCAATGAGCAGTTCTTC. Based on the CDR3 plus reference TRBV28 and TRBJ2-1, the full variable domain is DVKVTQSSRYLVKRTGEKVFLECVQDMDHENMFWYRQDPGLGLRLIYFSYDVKMKEKGDIPEGYSVSREKKERFSLILESASTNQTSMYLCASSLSLAGPNEQFFGPGTRLTVL.

This chain connects TRBV11-3 to TRBJ2-2; unclear D gene. Germline CDR1 reads SGHNT; CDR2 reads YENEEA. Trimming pared 2 bases from V and 6 bases from J, leaving 13 bases between. This CDR3 region has 15 residues. The CDR3 reads CASSLWALSPGELFF. In DNA form, the CDR3 reads TGTGCCAGCAGCTTATGGGCCCTTAGTCCCGGGGAGCTGTTTTTT.

The rearrangement links TRBV18 to TRBJ1-1; 8 bases fit TRBD1. From germline, CDR1 is KGHSH and CDR2 LQKENI. This CDR3 comprises 14 residues. V trimming: 4 bases; J trimming: 0 bases; junction bases outside the gene matches: 1. The CDR3 region has the DNA TGTGCCAGCTCACGACAGGGGATGAACACTGAAGCTTTCTTT. Translation: CASSRQGMNTEAFF.

V is TRBV6-5 and J is TRBJ1-5; no definite D call. Germline assignment: CDR1 MNHEY and CDR2 SVGAGI. V lost 0 bases and J 4 bases, leaving 13 bases between the germline ends. The CDR3 is 16 amino acids. CDR3 region: CASSYSRGRGNQPQHF. CDR3 nucleotide sequence: TGTGCCAGCAGTTACTCTCGAGGGAGAGGAAATCAGCCCCAGCATTTT.

This chain uses TRBV4-3 with TRBJ2-1, with TRBD1 identical over 7 bases. Looked up from germline, CDR1 is LGHNA and CDR2 is YSLEER. Trimming cost V 5 bases and J 6 bases; bases outside gene matches: 16. The CDR3 is 17 amino acids. The CDR3 nucleotides read TGCGCCAGCAGCAGAGAGGGGGCTAGACCAACTACCAATGAGCAGTTCTTC. It is translated as CASSREGARPTTNEQFF.

The V gene is TRBV6-5, the J gene TRBJ1-3; D not certain. The V and J ends lost 5 bases and 9 bases respectively, with 14 bases between them. Looked up from germline, CDR1 is MNHEY and CDR2 is SVGAGI. The CDR3 spans 13 residues. This CDR3 is CASSDLRGSTIYF. The CDR3 nucleotides read TGTGCCAGCAGTGATCTCCGGGGATCCACCATATATTTT.

DNA of the CDR3: TGTGCCAGCTCTCTCGACAGTTCTGGAAACACTGAAGCTTTCTTT. Its translation: CASSLDSSGNTEAFF. The chain links TRBV7-3 to TRBJ1-1; D is possibly TRBD1 (5 bases). The CDR3 contains 15 residues. The V end was cut by 8 bases, the J end by 2 bases, with 18 bases between. Per the germline V gene, CDR1 is SGHTA and CDR2 is FQGTGA. Complete variable domain (other parts from reference TRBV7-3 and TRBJ1-1): GAGVSQTPSNKVTEKGKYVELRCDPISGHTALYWYRQSLGQGPEFLIYFQGTGAADDSGLPNDRFFAVRPEGSVSTLKIQRTERGDSAVYLCASSLDSSGNTEAFFGQGTRLTVV.

This chain links TRBV1 with TRBJ2-7; the table's D call TRBD2 went unverified against the DNA. TRBV1 constitutes a pseudogene. This CDR3 has 16 residues. CDR3 loop: CTSSPRRRTSPGEQYF. CDR3 DNA: TGCACCAGCAGCCCGCGCAGGAGGACTAGCCCAGGCGAGCAGTACTTC.

The chain carries TRBV7-3 and TRBJ2-1; 8 nucleotides line up with TRBD2. Germline lookup yields CDR1 SGHTA and CDR2 FQGTGA. CDR3 length: 13 amino acids. V shed 5 bases and J 9 bases; nucleotides not matched to a gene: 6. The CDR3 loop is CASSPGLASEQFF. DNA of the CDR3: TGTGCCAGCAGCCCAGGACTAGCTAGTGAGCAGTTCTTC.

The chain uses TRBV14 and TRBJ2-3; possibly TRBD1 for D (6 bases). The germline V gene has CDR1 SGHDN and CDR2 FVKESK. V lost 4 bases to trimming and J lost 5 bases, with 16 bases between them. The CDR3 contains 15 residues. The CDR3 nucleotides read TGTGCCAGCAGCCCCGCCCAGGGGTATGGAGATACGCAGTATTTT. Translation: CASSPAQGYGDTQYF.

The V and J genes are TRBV14 and TRBJ2-7; TRBD1 matches at 7 bases. Germline V gives CDR1 SGHDN, CDR2 FVKESK. Trimming took 2 bases from V and 3 from J; bases not matched to a gene: 7. The CDR3 is 15 residues long. The CDR3 DNA is TGTGCCAGCAGCCAAATGACAGGGAATCTCTACGAGCAGTACTTC. It is translated as CASSQMTGNLYEQYF.

The chain carries TRBV20-1 and TRBJ2-1; perhaps TRBD2 as D (5 bases). Looked up from germline, CDR1 is DFQATT and CDR2 is SNEGSKA (reference sequence). The CDR3 contains 10 residues. CDR3 in DNA: TGCGGAGTACGAGGGAATGAGCAGTTCTTC. Its protein is CGVRGNEQFF.

The genes are TRBV14 and TRBJ1-2, with a possible D match to TRBD1 (6 bases). CDR1 and CDR2 from the germline V gene are SGHDN and FVKESK. V was clipped by 3 bases and J by 8 bases, with 16 bases between them. The length of the CDR3 is 14 residues. The CDR3 DNA follows: TGTGCCAGCAGCCACCCCCCGGACAGAACCGGCTACACCTTC. As protein: CASSHPPDRTGYTF.

The chain employs TRBV6-4 and TRBJ1-2; 9 positions agree with TRBD1. V shed 2 bases and J 9 bases; nucleotides not matched to a gene: 16. Per the germline V gene, CDR1 is MRHNA and CDR2 is SNTAGT. The CDR3 spans 17 residues. The CDR3 protein is CASSDGGTGSSGYSYTF. The CDR3 DNA follows: TGTGCCAGCAGTGACGGAGGGACAGGGAGCTCGGGGTATAGCTACACCTTC.

V gene TRBV9 combines with J gene TRBJ1-4; D unclear. Germline lookup yields CDR1 SGDLS and CDR2 YYNGEE. The CDR3 contains 14 residues. V gave up 4 bases and J gave up 6 bases, with 13 bases separating them. The CDR3 spells CASSPSDGYEKLFF. The CDR3 DNA is TGTGCCAGCAGCCCCAGCGACGGATATGAAAAACTGTTTTTT.

The chain joins TRBV2 to TRBJ2-7; 11 bases are shared with TRBD1. The CDR3 is 14 amino acids. Germline CDR1 reads SNHLY; CDR2 reads FYNNEI. The ends lost 5 bases at V and 5 bases at J; junction bases unmatched: 5. For the CDR3, the DNA is TGTGCCAGCAGTTGGGACAGGGGGGAAGACGAGCAGTACTTC. Translated: CASSWDRGEDEQYF.

The chain recombines TRBV7-9 with TRBJ2-1; no firm D call. With 4 bases removed from V and 0 bases from J, the gap between germline ends came to 19 bases. Germline values: CDR1 SEHNR, CDR2 FQNEAQ (reference sequence). This CDR3 contains 18 residues. The CDR3 bases are TGTGCCAGCAGCTCTGACCGCTTTCGGCGGCACTCCTACAATGAGCAGTTCTTC. This sequence encodes CASSSDRFRRHSYNEQFF.

The CDR3 sequence: CSVETRWETQYF. The DNA for the CDR3 is TGCAGCGTTGAGACTAGGTGGGAGACCCAGTACTTC. The chain has TRBV29-1 and TRBJ2-5, with D possibly matching TRBD2 (6 bases). V gave up 3 bases and J gave up 5 bases, with 10 bases separating them. The CDR3 spans 12 residues. CDR1 is SQVTM and CDR2 is ANQGSEA in the germline V gene. The whole variable domain, remainder taken from reference TRBV29-1 and TRBJ2-5, is SAVISQKPSRDICQRGTSLTIQCQVDSQVTMMFWYRQQPGQSLTLIATANQGSEATYESGFVIDKFPISRPNLTFSTLTVSNMSPEDSSIYLCSVETRWETQYFGPGTRLLVL.

This chain uses TRBV19 with TRBJ1-1; a possible D gene is TRBD1 (6 bases). CDR1 LNHDA and CDR2 SQIVND come from the germline V gene (reference sequence). The CDR3 consists of 14 residues. Trimming took off 5 bases at V and 3 bases at J, with 13 bases between the two ends. The CDR3 coding sequence is TGTGCCAGTAGTTACAGGGCGGCTGACACTGAAGCTTTCTTT. It is translated as CASSYRAADTEAFF. Looking up the rest from reference TRBV19 and TRBJ1-1 gives the full variable domain: DGGITQSPKYLFRKEGQNVTLSCEQNLNHDAMYWYRQDPGQGLRLIYYSQIVNDFQKGDIAEGYSVSREKKESFPLTVTSAQKNPTAFYLCASSYRAADTEAFFGQGTRLTVV.